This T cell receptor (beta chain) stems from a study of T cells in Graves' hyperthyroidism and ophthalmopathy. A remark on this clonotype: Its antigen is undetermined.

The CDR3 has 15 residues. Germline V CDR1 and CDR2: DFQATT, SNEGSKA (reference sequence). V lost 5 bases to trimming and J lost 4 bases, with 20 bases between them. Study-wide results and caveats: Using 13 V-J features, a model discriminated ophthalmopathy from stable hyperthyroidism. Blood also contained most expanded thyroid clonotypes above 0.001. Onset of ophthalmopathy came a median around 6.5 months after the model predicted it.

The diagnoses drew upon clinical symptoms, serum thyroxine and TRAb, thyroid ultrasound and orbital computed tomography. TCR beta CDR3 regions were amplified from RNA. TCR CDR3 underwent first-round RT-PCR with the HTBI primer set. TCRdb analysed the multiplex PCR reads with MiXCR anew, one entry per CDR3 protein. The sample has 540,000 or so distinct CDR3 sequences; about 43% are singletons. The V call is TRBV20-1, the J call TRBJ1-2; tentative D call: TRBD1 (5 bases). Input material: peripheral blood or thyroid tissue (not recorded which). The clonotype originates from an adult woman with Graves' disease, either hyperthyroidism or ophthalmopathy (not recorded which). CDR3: CSAGPPGSGGYGYTF. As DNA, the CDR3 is TGCAGTGCTGGCCCTCCAGGGTCAGGCGGCTATGGCTACACCTTC.